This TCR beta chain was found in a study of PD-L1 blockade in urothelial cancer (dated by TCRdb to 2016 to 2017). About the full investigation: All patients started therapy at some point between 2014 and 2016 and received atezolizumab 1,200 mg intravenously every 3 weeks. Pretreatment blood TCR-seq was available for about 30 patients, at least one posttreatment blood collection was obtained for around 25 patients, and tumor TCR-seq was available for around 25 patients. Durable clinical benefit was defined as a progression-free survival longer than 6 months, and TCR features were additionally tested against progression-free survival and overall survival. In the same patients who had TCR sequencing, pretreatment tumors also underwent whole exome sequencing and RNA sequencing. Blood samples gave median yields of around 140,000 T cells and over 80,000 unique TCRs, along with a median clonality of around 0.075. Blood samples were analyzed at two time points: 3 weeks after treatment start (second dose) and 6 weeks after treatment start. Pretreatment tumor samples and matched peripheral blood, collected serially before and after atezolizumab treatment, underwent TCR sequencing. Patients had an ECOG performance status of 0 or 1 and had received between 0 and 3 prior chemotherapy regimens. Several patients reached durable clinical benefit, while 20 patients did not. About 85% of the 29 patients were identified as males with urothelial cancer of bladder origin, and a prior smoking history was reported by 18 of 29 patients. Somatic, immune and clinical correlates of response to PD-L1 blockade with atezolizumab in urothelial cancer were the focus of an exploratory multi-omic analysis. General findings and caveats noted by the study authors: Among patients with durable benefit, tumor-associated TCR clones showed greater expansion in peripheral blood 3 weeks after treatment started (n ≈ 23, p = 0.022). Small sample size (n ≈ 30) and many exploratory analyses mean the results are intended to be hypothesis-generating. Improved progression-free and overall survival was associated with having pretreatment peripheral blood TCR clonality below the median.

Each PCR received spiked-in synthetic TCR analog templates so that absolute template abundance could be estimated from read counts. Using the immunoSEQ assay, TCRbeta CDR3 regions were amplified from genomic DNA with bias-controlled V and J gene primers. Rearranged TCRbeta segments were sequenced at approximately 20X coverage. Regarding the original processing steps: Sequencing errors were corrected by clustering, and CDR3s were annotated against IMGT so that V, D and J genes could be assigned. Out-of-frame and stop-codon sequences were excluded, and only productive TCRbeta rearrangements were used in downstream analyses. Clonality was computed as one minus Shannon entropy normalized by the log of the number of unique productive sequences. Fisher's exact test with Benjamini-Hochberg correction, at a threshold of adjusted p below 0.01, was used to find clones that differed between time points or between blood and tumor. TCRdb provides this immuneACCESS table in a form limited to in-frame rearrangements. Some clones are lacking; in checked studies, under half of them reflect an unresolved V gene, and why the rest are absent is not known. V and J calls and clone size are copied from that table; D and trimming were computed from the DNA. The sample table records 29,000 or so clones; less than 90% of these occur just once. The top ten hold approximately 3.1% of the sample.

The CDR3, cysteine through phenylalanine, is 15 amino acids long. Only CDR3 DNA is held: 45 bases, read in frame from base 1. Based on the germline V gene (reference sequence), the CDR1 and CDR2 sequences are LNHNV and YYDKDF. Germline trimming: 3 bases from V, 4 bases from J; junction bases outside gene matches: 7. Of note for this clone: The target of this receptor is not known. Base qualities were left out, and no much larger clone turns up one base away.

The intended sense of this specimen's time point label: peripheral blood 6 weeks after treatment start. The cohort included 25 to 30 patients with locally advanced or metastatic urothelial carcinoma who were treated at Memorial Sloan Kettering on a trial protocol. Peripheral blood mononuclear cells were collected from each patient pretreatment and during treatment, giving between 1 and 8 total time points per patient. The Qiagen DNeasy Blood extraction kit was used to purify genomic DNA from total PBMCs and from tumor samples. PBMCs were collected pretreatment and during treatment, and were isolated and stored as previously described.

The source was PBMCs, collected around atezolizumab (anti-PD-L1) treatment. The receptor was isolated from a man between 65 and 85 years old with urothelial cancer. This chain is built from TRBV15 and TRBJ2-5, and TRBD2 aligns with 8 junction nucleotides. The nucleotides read TGTGCCACCAGCAGGCGGGGGGAGCCGGGAGAGACCCAGTACTTC. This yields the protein CATSRRGEPGETQYF.